The text below deals with one T cell receptor (beta chain). This record comes from a study of blood T cell repertoires in COVID-19. Overall study: The United States, Italy and Spain supplied acute and convalescent COVID-19 samples.

Original handling: Researchers report that nucleated cell counts were estimated from reference gene primer amplification. Generated by immunoSEQ multiplex PCR, the TCRdb table keeps only in-frame clones and is missing some. V, J and clone size were drawn from that table, and D and trimming were deduced from the DNA. This sample has about 240,000 clones, with around 89% found just once. The CDR3 is 16 amino acids. The V end was cut by 5 bases, the J end by 0 bases, with 13 bases between. The germline gives CDR1 SEHNR, CDR2 FQNEAQ (reference sequence). This TCR was recovered from a woman aged 25 to 39 who had recovered from COVID-19. The rearrangement links TRBV7-9 to TRBJ2-2, with a possible D match to TRBD2 (5 bases). The sample was PBMCs or T cells enriched from blood (not recorded which). CDR3 region: CASSPSSVANTGELFF. The CDR3 DNA reads TGTGCCAGCAGCCCGAGTAGCGTCGCGAACACCGGGGAGCTGTTTTTT. The full variable domain, rest sourced from reference TRBV7-9 and TRBJ2-2, is DTGVSQNPRHKITKRGQNVTFRCDPISEHNRLYWYRQTLGQGPEFLTYFQNEAQLEKSRLLSDRFSAERPKGSFSTLEIQRTEQGDSAMYLCASSPSSVANTGELFFGEGSRLTVL.